The 8 T cell receptor beta chains below come from one sample, sequenced in a study of blood T cell repertoires in COVID-19. TCRdb's copy holds only in-frame clones and misses some; the assay was immunoSEQ multiplex PCR. The table has 300,000 to 400,000 clones, about 90% seen once. Sequenced: peripheral blood. The receptor set was obtained from a woman between 25 and 40 years old with COVID-19, enrolled during active disease.

This clone was seen only once. V is TRBV29-1 and J is TRBJ2-1, with 7 nucleotides matching TRBD1. This CDR3 spans 13 amino acids. After removal of 4 bases from V and 10 bases from J, the junction contained 10 bases not matched to a gene. Germline loops: CDR1 SQVTM, CDR2 ANQGSEA. CDR3 bases: TGCAGCGTTGCACGGACAGGCACCCACGAGCAGTTCTTC. This gives the protein CSVARTGTHEQFF.

CDR3 bases: TGTGCCAGCAGCCAAGATCCAGAGGGGGTGGGCACAGATACGCAGTATTTT. Translated: CASSQDPEGVGTDTQYF. The V gene is TRBV4-2, the J gene TRBJ2-3; D is perhaps TRBD1 (6 bases). Germline CDR1 reads LGHNA; CDR2 reads YNFKEQ. V lost 0 bases and J 1 base, leaving 14 bases between the germline ends. CDR3 size: 17 residues.

J is TRBJ2-2 and V is TRBV4-3; TRBD2 might be the D (6 bases). The CDR3 totals 14 residues. The germline V gene encodes CDR1 LGHNA and CDR2 YSLEER. The V and J ends lost 1 base and 3 bases respectively, with 6 bases between them. CDR3 DNA sequence: TGCGCCAGCAGCCAAGCGGGGGACACCGGGGAGCTGTTTTTT. Translated, it gives CASSQAGDTGELFF.

This clone was recorded only once. The V and J genes are TRBV15 and TRBJ2-7, with a weak D call TRBD2 (7 bases). CDR3 length equals 15 residues. V shed 0 bases and J shed 3 bases, with 12 bases lying between them. CDR1 and CDR2 from the germline V gene are LNHNV and YYDKDF (reference sequence). This CDR3 is CATSREGGVFYEQYF. The DNA for the CDR3 is TGTGCCACCAGCAGAGAAGGGGGGGTCTTCTACGAGCAGTACTTC.

The J gene is TRBJ1-2, the V gene TRBV6-6; D possibly corresponds to TRBD1 (6 bases). Trimming pared 7 bases from V and 2 bases from J, leaving 17 bases between. In germline, CDR1 is MNHNY, CDR2 SVGAGI (reference sequence). The CDR3 length is 15 residues. CDR3 bases: TGTGCCAGCAATCCAGAGGCGGACAGCAACTATGGCTACACCTTC. Translated, it gives CASNPEADSNYGYTF.

This clone was seen only a few times. The V gene is TRBV27, the J gene TRBJ1-6, with 10 positions matching TRBD1. Trimming at V came to 7 bases and at J to 8 bases, leaving 8 bases not matched to a gene. Germline V gene data show CDR1 as MNHEY and CDR2 as SMNVEV (reference sequence). This CDR3 region has 15 residues. CDR3 bases: TGTGCCAGCACCTTGACCGGGACAGGGGATTCACCCCTCCACTTT. Protein product: CASTLTGTGDSPLHF.

The chain has TRBV5-1 and TRBJ1-3; 8 bases are shared with TRBD1. Per the germline V gene, CDR1 is SGHRS and CDR2 is YFSETQ. The CDR3 covers 18 residues. The ends lost 4 bases at V and 4 bases at J; junction bases unmatched: 16. The CDR3 sequence is CASSGMPGGVTGGNTIYF. CDR3 bases: TGCGCCAGCAGCGGAATGCCAGGGGGCGTGACGGGAGGAAACACCATATATTTT.

The rearrangement uses TRBV12-3 or TRBV12-4 and TRBJ1-1, with a tentative D call TRBD1 (6 bases). V lost 5 bases, J lost 4 bases, and 11 bases lay in between. The CDR3 consists of 13 residues. In DNA, the CDR3 is TGTGCCAGCAGTGTCGTACAGGGCACTGAAGCTTTCTTT. This sequence encodes CASSVVQGTEAFF.